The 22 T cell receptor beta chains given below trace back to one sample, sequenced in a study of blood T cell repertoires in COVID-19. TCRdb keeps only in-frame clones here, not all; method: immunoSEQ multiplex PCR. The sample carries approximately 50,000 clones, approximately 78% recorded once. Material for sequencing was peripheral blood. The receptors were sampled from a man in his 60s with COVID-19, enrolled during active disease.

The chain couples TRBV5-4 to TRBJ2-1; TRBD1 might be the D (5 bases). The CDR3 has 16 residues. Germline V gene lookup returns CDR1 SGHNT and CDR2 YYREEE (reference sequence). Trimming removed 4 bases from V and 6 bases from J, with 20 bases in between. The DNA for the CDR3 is TGTGCCAGCAGCCCACCCGCTGGGTTAGGGGCCAATGAGCAGTTCTTC. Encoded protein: CASSPPAGLGANEQFF.

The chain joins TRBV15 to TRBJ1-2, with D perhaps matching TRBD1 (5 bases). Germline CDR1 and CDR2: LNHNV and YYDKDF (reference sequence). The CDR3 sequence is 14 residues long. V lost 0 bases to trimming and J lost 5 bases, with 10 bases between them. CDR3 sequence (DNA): TGTGCCACCAGCAGAGATCGCCGGGGGTATGGCTACACCTTC. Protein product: CATSRDRRGYGYTF.

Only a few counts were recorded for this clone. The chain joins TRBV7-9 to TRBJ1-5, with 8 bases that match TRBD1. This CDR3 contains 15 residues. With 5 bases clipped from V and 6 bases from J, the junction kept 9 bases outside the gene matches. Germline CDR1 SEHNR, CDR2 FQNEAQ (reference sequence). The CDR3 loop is CASSPGGQGSQPQHF. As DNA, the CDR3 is TGTGCCAGCAGCCCTGGTGGACAGGGAAGTCAGCCCCAGCATTTT.

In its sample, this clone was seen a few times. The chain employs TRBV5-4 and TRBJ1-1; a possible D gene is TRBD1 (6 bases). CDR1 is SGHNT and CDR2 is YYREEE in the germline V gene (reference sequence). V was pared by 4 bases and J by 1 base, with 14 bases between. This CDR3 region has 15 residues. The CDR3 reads CASSKSGGWNTEAFF. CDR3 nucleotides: TGTGCCAGCAGCAAGTCGGGGGGCTGGAACACTGAAGCTTTCTTT.

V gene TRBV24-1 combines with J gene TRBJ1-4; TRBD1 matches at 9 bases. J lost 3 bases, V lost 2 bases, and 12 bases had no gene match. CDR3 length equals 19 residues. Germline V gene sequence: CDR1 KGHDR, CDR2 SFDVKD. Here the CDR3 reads CATSDSGVGTGRSNEKLFF. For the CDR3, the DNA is TGTGCCACCAGTGATTCGGGGGTGGGGACAGGGAGATCTAATGAAAAACTGTTTTTT.

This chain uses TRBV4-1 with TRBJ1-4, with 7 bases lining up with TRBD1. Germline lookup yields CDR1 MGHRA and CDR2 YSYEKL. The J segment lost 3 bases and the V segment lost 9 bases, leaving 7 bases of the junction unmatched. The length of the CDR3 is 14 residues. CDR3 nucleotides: TGCGCCAGTTTACAGACAGGGCCTAATGAAAAACTGTTTTTT. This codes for CASLQTGPNEKLFF.

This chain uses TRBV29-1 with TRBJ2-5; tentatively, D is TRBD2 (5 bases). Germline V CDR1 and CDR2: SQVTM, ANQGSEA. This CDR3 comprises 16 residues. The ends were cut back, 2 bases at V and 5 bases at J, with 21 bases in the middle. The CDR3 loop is CSVERASTGLSETQYF. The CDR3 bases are TGCAGCGTTGAACGTGCTAGCACGGGCTTATCGGAGACCCAGTACTTC.

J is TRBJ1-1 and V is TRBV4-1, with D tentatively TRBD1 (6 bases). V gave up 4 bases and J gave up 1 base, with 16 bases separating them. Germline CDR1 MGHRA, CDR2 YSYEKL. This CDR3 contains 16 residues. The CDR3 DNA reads TGCGCCAGCAGCCTCCCCCTTGGGGGACAGAACACTGAAGCTTTCTTT. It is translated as CASSLPLGGQNTEAFF.

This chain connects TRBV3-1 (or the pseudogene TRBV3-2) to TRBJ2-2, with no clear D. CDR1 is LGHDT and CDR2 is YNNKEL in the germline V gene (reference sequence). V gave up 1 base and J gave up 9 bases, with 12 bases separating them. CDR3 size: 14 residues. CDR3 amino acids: CASSQVLSSRELFF. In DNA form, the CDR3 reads TGTGCCAGCAGCCAAGTTCTCTCGAGCCGGGAGCTGTTTTTT.

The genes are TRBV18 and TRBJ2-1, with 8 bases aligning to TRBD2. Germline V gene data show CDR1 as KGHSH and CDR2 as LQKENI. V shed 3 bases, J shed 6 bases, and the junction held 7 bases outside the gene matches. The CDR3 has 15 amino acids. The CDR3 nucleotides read TGTGCCAGCTCACCGGGGGGGACTAGATCCAATGAGCAGTTCTTC. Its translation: CASSPGGTRSNEQFF.

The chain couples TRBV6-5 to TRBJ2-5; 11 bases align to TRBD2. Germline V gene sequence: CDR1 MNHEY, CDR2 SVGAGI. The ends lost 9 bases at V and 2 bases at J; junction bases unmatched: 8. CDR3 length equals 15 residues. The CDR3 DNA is TGTGCCAGTAAGCCGGCTAGCGGGGGGCAAGAGACCCAGTACTTC. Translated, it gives CASKPASGGQETQYF.

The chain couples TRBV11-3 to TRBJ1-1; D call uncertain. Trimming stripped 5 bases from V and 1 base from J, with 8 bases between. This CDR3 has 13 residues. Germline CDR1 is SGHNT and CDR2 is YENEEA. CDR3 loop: CASSLRQNTEAFF. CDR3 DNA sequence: TGTGCCAGCAGCCTGAGACAGAACACTGAAGCTTTCTTT.

The CDR3 here is CASSPLTGTEAFF. The CDR3 DNA sequence: TGTGCCAGCAGCCCTTTGACGGGAACTGAAGCTTTCTTT. The J gene is TRBJ1-1, the V gene TRBV3-1 (or the pseudogene TRBV3-2), with D hard to call. Looked up from germline, CDR1 is LGHDT and CDR2 is YNNKEL (reference sequence). The CDR3 is 13 amino acids. V shed 4 bases and J shed 5 bases, with 11 bases lying between them.

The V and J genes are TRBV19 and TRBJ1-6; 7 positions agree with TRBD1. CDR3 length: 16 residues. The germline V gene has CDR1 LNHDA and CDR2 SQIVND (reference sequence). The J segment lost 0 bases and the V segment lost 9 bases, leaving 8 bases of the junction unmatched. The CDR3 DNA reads TGTGCCAGCAGGGACAGCGGTATCTCCTATAATTCACCCCTCCACTTT. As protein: CASRDSGISYNSPLHF. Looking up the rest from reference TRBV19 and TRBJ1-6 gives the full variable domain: DGGITQSPKYLFRKEGQNVTLSCEQNLNHDAMYWYRQDPGQGLRLIYYSQIVNDFQKGDIAEGYSVSREKKESFPLTVTSAQKNPTAFYLCASRDSGISYNSPLHFGNGTRLTVT.

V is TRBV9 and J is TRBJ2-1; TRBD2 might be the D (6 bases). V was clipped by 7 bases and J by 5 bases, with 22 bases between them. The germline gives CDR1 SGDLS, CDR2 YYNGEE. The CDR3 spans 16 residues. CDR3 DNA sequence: TGTGCCAGCGTGCGGGGCATTGGGACCCTAGACAATGAGCAGTTCTTC. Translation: CASVRGIGTLDNEQFF.

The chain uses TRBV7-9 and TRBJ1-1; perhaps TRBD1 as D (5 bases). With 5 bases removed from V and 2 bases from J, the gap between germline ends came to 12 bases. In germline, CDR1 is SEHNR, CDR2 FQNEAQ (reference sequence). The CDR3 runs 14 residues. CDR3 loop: CASSAGQSNTEAFF. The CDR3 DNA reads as TGTGCCAGCAGCGCCGGACAATCTAACACTGAAGCTTTCTTT.

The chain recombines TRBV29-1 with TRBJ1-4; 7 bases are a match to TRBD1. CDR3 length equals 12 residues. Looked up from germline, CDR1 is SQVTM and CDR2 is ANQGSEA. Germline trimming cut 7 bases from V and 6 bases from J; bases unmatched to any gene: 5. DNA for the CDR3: TGCAGCGCCCGGGACAGAGATGAAAAACTGTTTTTT. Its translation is CSARDRDEKLFF.

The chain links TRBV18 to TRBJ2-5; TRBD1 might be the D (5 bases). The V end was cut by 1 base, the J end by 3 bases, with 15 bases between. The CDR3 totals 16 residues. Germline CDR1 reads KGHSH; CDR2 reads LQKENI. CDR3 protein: CASSPQDLGEEETQYF. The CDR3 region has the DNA TGTGCCAGCTCACCACAGGATTTAGGGGAAGAAGAGACCCAGTACTTC.

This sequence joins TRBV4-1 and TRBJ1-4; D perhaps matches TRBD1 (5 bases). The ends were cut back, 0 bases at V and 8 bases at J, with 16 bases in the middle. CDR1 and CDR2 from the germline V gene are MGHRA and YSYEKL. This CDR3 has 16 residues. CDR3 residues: CASSQEQANPGEKLFF. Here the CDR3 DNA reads TGCGCCAGCAGCCAAGAACAGGCGAATCCTGGGGAAAAACTGTTTTTT.

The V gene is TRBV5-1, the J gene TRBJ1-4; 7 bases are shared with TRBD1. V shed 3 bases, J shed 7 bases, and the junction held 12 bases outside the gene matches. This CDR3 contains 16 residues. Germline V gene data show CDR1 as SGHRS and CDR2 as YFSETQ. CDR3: CASSSSTDRFGEKLFF. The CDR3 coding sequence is TGCGCCAGCAGCTCCTCTACGGACAGGTTTGGTGAAAAACTGTTTTTT.

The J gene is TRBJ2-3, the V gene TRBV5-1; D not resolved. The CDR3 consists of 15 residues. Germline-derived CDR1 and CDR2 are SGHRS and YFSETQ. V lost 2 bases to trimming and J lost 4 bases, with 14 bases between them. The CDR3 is CASSFSRNPADTQYF. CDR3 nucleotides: TGCGCCAGCAGCTTTTCGCGAAACCCCGCAGATACGCAGTATTTT.

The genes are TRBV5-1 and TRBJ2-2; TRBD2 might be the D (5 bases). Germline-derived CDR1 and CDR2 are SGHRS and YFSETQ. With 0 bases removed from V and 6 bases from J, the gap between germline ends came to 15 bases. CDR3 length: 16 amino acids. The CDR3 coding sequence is TGCGCCAGCAGCTTGGCCGAGGGTCCCTACCCCGGGGAGCTGTTTTTT. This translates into CASSLAEGPYPGELFF. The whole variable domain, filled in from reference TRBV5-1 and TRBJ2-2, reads KAGVTQTPRYLIKTRGQQVTLSCSPISGHRSVSWYQQTPGQGLQFLFEYFSETQRNKGNFPGRFSGRQFSNSRSEMNVSTLELGDSALYLCASSLAEGPYPGELFFGEGSRLTVL.